This T cell receptor (beta chain) was captured in a study of cytomegalovirus exposure and HLA in healthy donors. General study results and limits: The authors considered a cluster of highly shared sequence variants likely to be a sequencing artifact. Certain indistinguishable V segments, among them TRBV6-2 and TRBV6-3, were excluded.

Points on this clone: Its antigen is as yet unknown.

Researchers ran the PCR with 60 Vbeta and 13 Jbeta primers. Sequenced by immunoSEQ multiplex PCR; TCRdb stores in-frame clones only, minus some. The data contain more than 200,000 clones, almost 80% of them seen just once; the ten biggest clones take up around 2%. Trimming took 7 bases from V and 1 from J, leaving 16 bases between them. The CDR3 is 15 amino acids. Germline values: CDR1 LNHDA, CDR2 SQIVND (reference sequence). The V gene is TRBV19, the J gene TRBJ1-2; D is possibly TRBD1 (5 bases). The sample was PBMCs. The receptor's source is a man younger than 35 in good health and CMV-seronegative. The CDR3 sequence is CASTGWGLLNYGYTF. As DNA, the CDR3 is TGTGCCAGTACCGGATGGGGCCTCCTTAACTATGGCTACACCTTC.